This note documents a single T cell receptor beta chain sequence. Its target is unknown. This record comes from a study of blood T cells in healthy people across ages. Healthy Caucasian individuals from Russia aged roughly 6 to 95 served as donors. A minimum of 6 million PBMCs was isolated per sample. RNA extraction gave at least 6 micrograms of total RNA per sample. V was clipped by 4 bases and J by 2 bases, with 21 bases between them. Germline CDR1 reads SGDLS; CDR2 reads YYNGEE. CDR3 length: 17 amino acids. With a J-beta primer mix and a sample-barcoded 5' primer, a second PCR ran 7 to 11 cycles. TCRdb ran MiXCR on the 5' RACE reads and lists one entry per CDR3 protein. This table has 1.5 million to 2 million distinct CDR3 sequences, roughly 49% appearing once. Study-wide findings and caveats: Roughly linearly, TCR beta diversity per million T cells fell as age increased.

Sequenced: blood. This receptor was obtained from a woman between 40 and 50 years old in good health. The rearrangement joins TRBV9 to TRBJ1-2; D is possibly TRBD1 (6 bases). Written as DNA, the CDR3 is TGTGCCAGCAGCAACCCCAGGGGAGATATAGGGAACTATGGCTACACCTTC. Amino acid sequence: CASSNPRGDIGNYGYTF. Based on the CDR3 plus reference TRBV9 and TRBJ1-2, the full variable domain is DSGVTQTPKHLITATGQRVTLRCSPRSGDLSVYWYQQSLDQGLQFLIQYYNGEERAKGNILERFSAQQFPDLHSELNLSSLELGDSALYFCASSNPRGDIGNYGYTFGSGTRLTVV.